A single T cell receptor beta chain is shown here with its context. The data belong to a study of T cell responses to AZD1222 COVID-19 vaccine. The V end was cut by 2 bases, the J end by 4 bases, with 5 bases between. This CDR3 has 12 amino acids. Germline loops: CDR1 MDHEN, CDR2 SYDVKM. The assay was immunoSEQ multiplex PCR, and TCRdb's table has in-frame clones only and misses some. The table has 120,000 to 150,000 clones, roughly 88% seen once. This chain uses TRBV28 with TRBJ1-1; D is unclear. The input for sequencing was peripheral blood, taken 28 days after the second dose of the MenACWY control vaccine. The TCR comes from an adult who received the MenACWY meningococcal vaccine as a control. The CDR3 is CASSLIFTEAFF. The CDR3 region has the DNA TGTGCCAGCAGTTTAATATTCACTGAAGCTTTCTTT.